The text below deals with one T cell receptor (beta chain). Its antigen is not known. CDR3 length equals 14 residues. The trim removed 2 bases at V and 7 bases at J, leaving 8 bases unmatched. CDR1 and CDR2 from the germline V gene are SQVTM and ANQGSEA. This sample was taken from a study of siplizumab effects on memory and regulatory T cells. The study, taken as a whole, reports: Most alloreactive clones went unmapped to unstimulated subsets; only a minor fraction mapped.

Only in-frame clones appear in the TCRdb table, and some are missing; sequencing was by immunoSEQ multiplex PCR. The data contain some 110,000 clones, 85% to 95% of them seen just once; the ten biggest clones take up approximately 0.58%. The sample taken for sequencing was Tregs sorted from blood. The receptor was derived from a human donor in good health. J is TRBJ1-2 and V is TRBV29-1; 9 positions agree with TRBD1. The CDR3 DNA follows: TGCAGCGTTGAACTAACAGGGGGCGGTTCTGGCTACACCTTC. Its protein product is CSVELTGGGSGYTF.